These 8 T cell receptor beta chains were sequenced from one sample in a study of T-cell memory formation after mild COVID-19. TCRdb used MiXCR to reprocess the 5' RACE reads, holding one entry per CDR3 protein. In the table there are tens of thousands of distinct CDR3 sequences, roughly 23% of which are singletons. The sample was PBMCs or a T cell subset sorted from them (not recorded which). These receptors all come from a young man who had mild COVID-19 (a few samples of this study predate the infection). Cell type and time point are not known.

J is TRBJ1-2 and V is TRBV7-9; perhaps TRBD1 as D (5 bases). This CDR3 has 15 residues. The ends were cut back, 4 bases at V and 8 bases at J, with 20 bases in the middle. Germline lookup yields CDR1 SEHNR and CDR2 FQNEAQ (reference sequence). The CDR3 loop reads CASSSGRGKLGGYTF. CDR3 sequence (DNA): TGTGCCAGCAGCTCCGGTCGGGGGAAACTCGGGGGCTACACCTTC. Full variable domain (rest looked up from reference TRBV7-9 and TRBJ1-2): DTGVSQNPRHKITKRGQNVTFRCDPISEHNRLYWYRQTLGQGPEFLTYFQNEAQLEKSRLLSDRFSAERPKGSFSTLEIQRTEQGDSAMYLCASSSGRGKLGGYTFGSGTRLTVV.

The chain carries TRBV6-1 and TRBJ2-7, with D unclear. This CDR3 region has 15 residues. Between the trimmed V and J ends, which lost 2 bases and 1 base, there was a span of 12 bases. Germline CDR1 MNHNS, CDR2 SASEGT. CDR3 region: CASSEWVEASYEQYF. The CDR3 bases are TGTGCCAGCAGTGAATGGGTTGAGGCTTCCTACGAGCAGTACTTC.

The J gene is TRBJ2-1, the V gene TRBV7-2; the D is unclear. Germline CDR1 is SGHTA and CDR2 is FQGNSA. The CDR3 spans 16 residues. Trimming left V 2 bases short and J 0 bases short, with 11 bases between. The CDR3 DNA follows: TGTGCCAGCAGCTTAAGGACGATAAGCTCCTACAATGAGCAGTTCTTC. Protein sequence: CASSLRTISSYNEQFF.

This clonotype has only a few counts. The gene calls are TRBV4-2 and TRBJ2-3, with D perhaps being TRBD1 or TRBD2 (6 bases each). This CDR3 is built from 16 residues. Germline CDR1 and CDR2: LGHNA and YNFKEQ. Trimming removed 0 bases from V and 4 bases from J, with 14 bases in between. CDR3 in DNA: TGTGCCAGCAGCCAAGAAAGGGGGGCGAATGCAGATACGCAGTATTTT. This encodes CASSQERGANADTQYF.

This clonotype was detected only a few times. This chain connects TRBV7-8 to TRBJ1-5, with D maybe TRBD1 (5 bases). This CDR3 has 15 amino acids. The germline CDR1 and CDR2 sequences are SGHVS and FQNEAQ. V was pared by 2 bases and J by 6 bases, with 14 bases between. CDR3 amino acids: CASSLRQGLGQPQHF. Written as DNA, the CDR3 is TGTGCCAGCAGCTTAAGGCAGGGCTTAGGTCAGCCCCAGCATTTT.

The chain combines TRBV6-5 with TRBJ2-2; D not certain. CDR3 length: 16 residues. Germline CDR1 and CDR2: MNHEY and SVGAGI. Trimming took off 0 bases at V and 3 bases at J, with 11 bases between the two ends. The CDR3 loop is CASSYSPASYTGELFF. The CDR3 DNA reads as TGTGCCAGCAGTTACTCGCCCGCCAGCTACACCGGGGAGCTGTTTTTT.

This clonotype was observed a few times. V gene TRBV2 combines with J gene TRBJ2-1; D is unresolved. Trimming removed 4 bases from V and 6 bases from J, with 13 bases in between. The CDR3 covers 14 residues. CDR1 SNHLY and CDR2 FYNNEI come from the germline V gene. CDR3 sequence: CASSAPELINEQFF. Here the CDR3 DNA reads TGTGCCAGCAGTGCCCCGGAGCTAATCAATGAGCAGTTCTTC.

This clonotype was seen repeatedly, ten times or more. DNA for the CDR3: TGTGCCAGCAGTTACTCCCTCGGAGGGCTGGATGGCTACACCTTC. Translation: CASSYSLGGLDGYTF. J is TRBJ1-2 and V is TRBV6-5; unclear D gene. CDR3 length: 15 amino acids. CDR1 and CDR2 (germline): MNHEY, SVGAGI. V gave up 0 bases and J gave up 6 bases, with 14 bases separating them.